Following are 18 T cell receptor beta chains from one sample sequenced in a study of cytotoxic CD8 clonotypes in ibrutinib-treated CLL. The data were produced by immunoSEQ multiplex PCR, yet TCRdb's version contains in-frame clones alone and is incomplete. The table lists roughly 51,000 clones, around 53% of them singletons, with 32% in the top ten. The material sequenced was PBMCs, taken after 12 months of ibrutinib treatment. These receptors came from a human donor with chronic lymphocytic leukemia.

This clone was observed a handful of times. The chain combines TRBV11-2 with TRBJ1-6; D not certain. The CDR3 contains 17 residues. CDR1 and CDR2 (germline): SGHAT, FQNNGV. V lost 2 bases and J 4 bases, leaving 15 bases between the germline ends. CDR3 region: CASSLQKGSYYNSPLHF. In DNA, the CDR3 is TGTGCCAGCAGCTTACAAAAGGGCTCCTATTATAATTCACCCCTCCACTTT.

This clone was picked up a small number of times. A junction end diverges from the germline sequence, so it may reflect a read error. V gene TRBV7-7 combines with J gene TRBJ2-5, with 12 positions matching TRBD2. CDR1 SSHAT and CDR2 FNYEAQ come from the germline V gene (reference sequence). The CDR3 is 15 residues long. DNA of the CDR3: TGTGCTAGCAGCTTAGCGCTAGCGGGAGGGGAGACCCAGTACTTC. It translates to CASSLALAGGETQYF.

This clone appeared a single time. The chain links TRBV14 to TRBJ2-7; 13 bases are a match to TRBD2. J gave up 2 bases and V 4 bases, and 2 bases lay outside the gene matches. CDR1 and CDR2 from the germline V gene are SGHDN and FVKESK. The CDR3 loop spans 15 amino acids. In DNA form, the CDR3 reads TGTGCCAGCAGCCGGGGACTAGCGGGGACCTACGAGCAGTACTTC. Residues: CASSRGLAGTYEQYF. The whole variable domain, remainder taken from reference TRBV14 and TRBJ2-7, is EAGVTQFPSHSVIEKGQTVTLRCDPISGHDNLYWYRRVMGKEIKFLLHFVKESKQDESGMPNNRFLAERTGGTYSTLKVQPAELEDSGVYFCASSRGLAGTYEQYFGPGTRLTVT.

This clone was observed a handful of times. This chain's CDR3 is CATRTGEGGSPLHF. Here the CDR3 DNA reads TGTGCCACCCGAACAGGGGAGGGTGGTTCACCCCTCCACTTT. The gene calls are TRBV28 and TRBJ1-6; 7 nucleotides align to TRBD1. This CDR3 is built from 14 residues. In germline, CDR1 is MDHEN, CDR2 SYDVKM. V shed 10 bases, J shed 9 bases, and the junction held 12 bases outside the gene matches.

This clone has only a few counts. The CDR3 here is CAWSGNRGGYGYTF. For the CDR3, the DNA is TGTGCCTGGAGTGGAAACAGGGGAGGCTATGGCTACACCTTC. The rearrangement uses TRBV30 and TRBJ1-2, with 7 positions matching TRBD1. Germline V CDR1 and CDR2: GTSNPN, SVGIG (reference sequence). Trimming at V came to 1 base and at J to 4 bases, leaving 6 bases not matched to a gene. CDR3 length equals 14 residues.

This clone was seen more than once but under ten times. The sample has other DNA sequences that encode this CDR3 too. The chain joins TRBV6-1 to TRBJ1-2; 11 bases agree with TRBD1. CDR1 and CDR2 from the germline V gene are MNHNS and SASEGT. The CDR3 totals 18 residues. J was trimmed by 7 bases and V by 0 bases; bases with no gene match: 13. CDR3 sequence: CASSEAFVPGTGGRGYTF. The CDR3 coding sequence is TGTGCCAGCAGTGAAGCGTTTGTGCCCGGGACAGGGGGTCGTGGCTACACCTTC.

The rearrangement joins TRBV5-4 to TRBJ1-2; D remains unclear. The germline V gene has CDR1 SGHNT and CDR2 YYREEE (reference sequence). The CDR3 length is 14 residues. V was shortened by 0 bases and J by 1 base, with 7 bases between the two germline ends. DNA of the CDR3: TGTGCCAGCAGCTTGGACAGTAATAACTATGGCTACACCTTC. Encoded protein: CASSLDSNNYGYTF.

The rearrangement joins TRBV30 to TRBJ2-1; 12 bases are shared with TRBD2. Germline-derived CDR1 and CDR2 are GTSNPN and SVGIG (reference sequence). V trimming: 4 bases; J trimming: 5 bases; junction bases outside the gene matches: 0. The CDR3 totals 13 residues. CDR3 region: CAWTSGRDNEQFF. CDR3 bases: TGTGCCTGGACTAGCGGGAGGGACAATGAGCAGTTCTTC.

The chain is built from TRBV19 and TRBJ2-7; D gene unclear. Per the germline V gene, CDR1 is LNHDA and CDR2 is SQIVND (reference sequence). V was cut by 3 bases and J by 2 bases, with 8 bases left in between. This CDR3 spans 13 amino acids. Written as DNA, the CDR3 is TGTGCCAGTAGTATTGACACTACCTACGAGCAGTACTTC. This codes for CASSIDTTYEQYF.

The V call is TRBV9, the J call TRBJ2-7, with TRBD2 as a possible D gene (6 bases). This CDR3 comprises 16 residues. The germline V and J ends were trimmed by 4 bases and 2 bases, with 19 bases remaining between them. Germline V gives CDR1 SGDLS, CDR2 YYNGEE. The CDR3: CASSSLEGSGTYEQYF. The CDR3 DNA is TGTGCCAGCAGCTCGTTGGAGGGTAGCGGCACCTACGAGCAGTACTTC. Combining the CDR3 with reference TRBV9 and TRBJ2-7 gives the whole variable domain DSGVTQTPKHLITATGQRVTLRCSPRSGDLSVYWYQQSLDQGLQFLIQYYNGEERAKGNILERFSAQQFPDLHSELNLSSLELGDSALYFCASSSLEGSGTYEQYFGPGTRLTVT.

This clone is a singleton in its sample. This sequence joins TRBV19 and TRBJ2-1, with 9 bases identical to TRBD1. CDR1 and CDR2 from the germline V gene are LNHDA and SQIVND (reference sequence). Losses at the gene ends were 5 bases for V and 4 bases for J; bases not matched to a gene: 6. This CDR3 has 15 residues. The CDR3: CASSSTGGEYNEQFF. Here the CDR3 DNA reads TGTGCCAGTAGTTCAACAGGGGGCGAATACAATGAGCAGTTCTTC.

This chain joins TRBV12-5 and TRBJ2-3, with D possibly being TRBD2 (6 bases). The V and J ends lost 6 bases and 2 bases respectively, with 18 bases between them. CDR3 length: 16 amino acids. Germline CDR1 is LGHNT and CDR2 is FRNRAP. CDR3 nucleotides: TGTGCTAGTGGCTCGGGACTGCAGTCAAACACAGATACGCAGTATTTT. It translates to CASGSGLQSNTDTQYF.

CDR3 sequence: CASFRQGLNTEAFF. CDR3 DNA sequence: TGTGCCAGCTTCCGACAGGGATTGAACACTGAAGCTTTCTTT. The J gene is TRBJ1-1, the V gene TRBV5-4; 7 bases are shared with TRBD1. The J segment lost 0 bases and the V segment lost 7 bases, leaving 6 bases of the junction unmatched. This CDR3 is 14 amino acids long. Per germline, CDR1 SGHNT and CDR2 YYREEE (reference sequence).

This clone showed up many times. V usage is TRBV7-9 and J usage is TRBJ2-1; 7 positions agree with TRBD2. CDR1 and CDR2 (germline): SEHNR, FQNEAQ (reference sequence). The CDR3 is 15 amino acids. V lost 4 bases and J lost 3; bases outside the gene matches: 6. The CDR3 region is CASSSGLVGYNEQFF. CDR3 coding DNA: TGTGCCAGCAGCTCCGGACTAGTGGGCTACAATGAGCAGTTCTTC.

This clone appeared a few times. The rearrangement joins TRBV2 to TRBJ2-7, with 8 bases aligning to TRBD2. Germline V gene data show CDR1 as SNHLY and CDR2 as FYNNEI. The V and J ends lost 6 bases and 0 bases, in that order; junction bases with no gene match: 7. The CDR3 sequence is 15 residues long. CDR3 residues: CASSVLAGSSYEQYF. The CDR3 DNA reads TGTGCCAGCAGCGTATTAGCGGGGAGCTCCTACGAGCAGTACTTC.

The chain uses TRBV28 and TRBJ2-1; D is ambiguous. CDR1 is MDHEN, CDR2 SYDVKM, per germline. Deletions cut 4 bases from V and 2 bases from J, with 9 bases between. The length of the CDR3 is 14 residues. CDR3 sequence: CASSSRTAYNEQFF. The CDR3 DNA follows: TGTGCCAGCAGTTCCAGGACGGCCTACAATGAGCAGTTCTTC.

This chain uses TRBV9 with TRBJ1-1; 7 bases fit TRBD1. The CDR3 is 13 amino acids. Germline assignment: CDR1 SGDLS and CDR2 YYNGEE. Unmatched junction bases numbered 3, after V lost 4 bases and J lost 3 bases. The CDR3, as DNA: TGTGCCAGCAGCTTTCAGGGGGACACTGAAGCTTTCTTT. Translated: CASSFQGDTEAFF. Variable domain in full (rest from reference TRBV9 and TRBJ1-1): DSGVTQTPKHLITATGQRVTLRCSPRSGDLSVYWYQQSLDQGLQFLIQYYNGEERAKGNILERFSAQQFPDLHSELNLSSLELGDSALYFCASSFQGDTEAFFGQGTRLTVV.

This clone has a handful of counts. J is TRBJ2-1 and V is TRBV11-3; D assignment may be TRBD1 or TRBD2 (5 bases each). Between the trimmed V and J ends, which lost 8 bases and 7 bases, there was a span of 12 bases. CDR3 size: 12 residues. Germline CDR1 reads SGHNT; CDR2 reads YENEEA. CDR3: CASRGEGNEQFF. The DNA of the CDR3 is TGTGCCAGCCGCGGAGAGGGGAATGAGCAGTTCTTC.